The 29 T cell receptor beta chains in this list originate from one sample, sequenced in a study of cytomegalovirus exposure and HLA in healthy donors (dated by TCRdb to the late 2010s). Receptors were amplified or captured by the immunoSEQ multiplex PCR assay. The multiplex PCR relied on a mix of 60 forward primers for TCR Vbeta segments and 13 reverse primers for TCR Jbeta segments. Held by TCRdb, this immuneACCESS table contains in-frame sequences only and omits some clones. Under half of the omission traces to an unresolved V gene where checked; the cause of the rest is unknown. The sample table on file contains about 49,000 clones. 9.5% to 15% of the sample is in the top ten clones. Sequencing used PBMCs. Receptor source: a man aged 18 to 30 in good health and CMV-seropositive.

CDR3 nucleotide sequence: TGTGCCAGCAGCCCGGCCGGGACAGGGGGCCGCTCCTACGAGCAGTACTTC. This codes for CASSPAGTGGRSYEQYF. This chain uses TRBV27 with TRBJ2-7, with TRBD1 matching over 12 bases. The ends lost 6 bases at V and 0 bases at J; junction bases unmatched: 9. CDR1 and CDR2 (germline): MNHEY, SMNVEV (reference sequence). The CDR3 length is 17 residues.

The chain couples TRBV5-1 to TRBJ1-1; TRBD1 might be the D (6 bases). V gave up 3 bases and J gave up 4 bases, with 16 bases separating them. This CDR3 is 15 amino acids long. Germline lookup yields CDR1 SGHRS and CDR2 YFSETQ. The CDR3 nucleotides are TGCGCCAGCAGCTCGATGCAGGGCAGGGGCACTGAAGCTTTCTTT. Protein sequence: CASSSMQGRGTEAFF.

The rearrangement uses TRBV2 and TRBJ1-5; D is uncertain. Germline CDR1 SNHLY, CDR2 FYNNEI. Trimming stripped 7 bases from V and 11 bases from J, with 18 bases between. This CDR3 has 13 residues. The CDR3 DNA reads as TGTGCCAGCACTGGGGTTAGTAGGGAGTCCCAGCATTTT. Residues: CASTGVSRESQHF.

This chain links TRBV28 with TRBJ1-2, with a tentative D call TRBD1 (5 bases). Germline V gives CDR1 MDHEN, CDR2 SYDVKM. The CDR3 spans 11 residues. Deletions cut 10 bases from V and 3 bases from J, with 9 bases between. The CDR3 DNA follows: TGTGCCACCAGACAGCACTATGGCTACACCTTC. This sequence encodes CATRQHYGYTF.

This chain links TRBV20-1 with TRBJ2-5, with 7 nucleotides matching TRBD2. J was trimmed by 4 bases and V by 6 bases; bases with no gene match: 2. Germline V gives CDR1 DFQATT, CDR2 SNEGSKA (reference sequence). The CDR3 totals 11 residues. Written as DNA, the CDR3 is TGCAGTGCAACGGGGGGAGAGACCCAGTACTTC. Its translation is CSATGGETQYF.

This chain uses TRBV19 with TRBJ1-5; the D is unclear. V dropped 0 bases and J dropped 5 bases, with 8 bases sitting between them. This CDR3 comprises 14 residues. From germline, CDR1 is LNHDA and CDR2 SQIVND (reference sequence). Here the CDR3 DNA reads TGTGCCAGTAGTATAGATCCTCCCTATCAGCCCCAGCATTTT. Amino acids: CASSIDPPYQPQHF.

The chain combines TRBV7-3 with TRBJ1-1; weak D call: TRBD1 (5 bases). The V end lost 5 bases, the J end lost 5 bases, and 18 bases lay between the germline ends. Germline V CDR1 and CDR2: SGHTA, FQGTGA. This CDR3 is built from 15 residues. Written as DNA, the CDR3 is TGTGCCAGCAGCCTAGCGGGGGGAACTGGTACTGAAGCTTTCTTT. Protein: CASSLAGGTGTEAFF. The full variable domain, completed using reference TRBV7-3 and TRBJ1-1, is GAGVSQTPSNKVTEKGKYVELRCDPISGHTALYWYRQSLGQGPEFLIYFQGTGAADDSGLPNDRFFAVRPEGSVSTLKIQRTERGDSAVYLCASSLAGGTGTEAFFGQGTRLTVV.

The chain combines TRBV7-3 with TRBJ2-1, with TRBD2 matching 10 bases. V was clipped by 5 bases and J by 6 bases; unmatched bases: 7. The CDR3 is 15 residues long. Germline CDR1 SGHTA, CDR2 FQGTGA. The CDR3 here is CASSNPGLASNEQFF. CDR3 DNA sequence: TGTGCCAGCAGCAACCCGGGACTAGCGAGCAATGAGCAGTTCTTC.

V gene TRBV7-9 combines with J gene TRBJ1-1, with unresolved D. Germline assignment: CDR1 SEHNR and CDR2 FQNEAQ (reference sequence). The CDR3 extends over 13 amino acids. V was trimmed by 3 bases and J by 0 bases, leaving 5 bases between them. CDR3 sequence reads: CASSFELNTEAFF. The CDR3, as DNA: TGTGCCAGCAGCTTTGAGCTGAACACTGAAGCTTTCTTT.

The genes are TRBV19 and TRBJ2-2, with 7 bases fitting TRBD2. The CDR3 extends over 13 amino acids. V lost 7 bases and J lost 7; bases outside the gene matches: 6. Germline loops: CDR1 LNHDA, CDR2 SQIVND (reference sequence). This CDR3 reads CASKAGEVGELFF. CDR3 nucleotide sequence: TGTGCCAGTAAGGCGGGAGAAGTCGGGGAGCTGTTTTTT.

The J gene is TRBJ2-5, the V gene TRBV27; TRBD1 might be the D (5 bases). V was cut by 3 bases and J by 2 bases, with 13 bases left in between. The CDR3 covers 15 residues. Germline V lookup: CDR1 MNHEY, CDR2 SMNVEV (reference sequence). The DNA of the CDR3 is TGTGCCAGCAGTTTTTTGGGAAAGGGGCAAGAGACCCAGTACTTC. The encoded protein is CASSFLGKGQETQYF.

The V and J genes are TRBV7-9 and TRBJ2-5; possibly TRBD2 for D (5 bases). The V end lost 5 bases, the J end lost 2 bases, and 18 bases lay between the germline ends. CDR1 SEHNR and CDR2 FQNEAQ come from the germline V gene (reference sequence). This CDR3 region has 16 residues. The CDR3 here is CASSGLGGSGQETQYF. In DNA form, the CDR3 reads TGTGCCAGCAGCGGCCTGGGCGGATCGGGGCAAGAGACCCAGTACTTC.

Notes on this clone: Sequence at one end of the junction differs from germline and may be a read error. CDR3 bases: TGTGCTAGCAGCTTAGCGGGAGGGAGTGAGCAGTTCTTC. It specifies CASSLAGGSEQFF. The chain combines TRBV7-7 with TRBJ2-1; 11 bases agree with TRBD2. From germline, CDR1 is SSHAT and CDR2 FNYEAQ (reference sequence). The CDR3 has 13 residues.

The rearrangement links TRBV5-6 to TRBJ2-5; the match to TRBD1 covers 7 bases. The tail of the sequence fits TRBJ2-7 better, so the J call may be wrong. The germline V gene encodes CDR1 SGHDT and CDR2 YYEEEE. There are 14 residues in the CDR3. The CDR3 spells CASSTGQFPYEQYF. DNA of the CDR3: TGTGCCAGCAGCACGGGACAGTTTCCCTACGAGCAGTACTTC.

The genes are TRBV10-3 and TRBJ2-7; 7 positions agree with TRBD2. Germline assignment: CDR1 ENHRY and CDR2 SYGVKD. The V segment lost 6 bases and the J segment 6 bases; nucleotides outside the gene matches: 14. The length of the CDR3 is 15 residues. The DNA for the CDR3 is TGTGCCATCAGGACTTGGGGGGGAGAGGAGGCCGAGCAGTACTTC. Encoded protein: CAIRTWGGEEAEQYF.

V and J are TRBV10-1 and TRBJ2-1; no clear D. Germline V gene data show CDR1 as WNHNN and CDR2 as SYGVQD (reference sequence). The CDR3 is made up of 13 amino acids. With 3 bases removed from V and 12 bases from J, the gap between germline ends came to 15 bases. The CDR3 nucleotides read TGCGCCAGCAGTGACTTCGGAGCTGGCGTGCAGTTCTTC. It translates to CASSDFGAGVQFF.

The rearrangement links TRBV5-1 to TRBJ2-1; tentatively, D is TRBD2 (6 bases). The V end lost 0 bases, the J end lost 8 bases, and 12 bases lay between the germline ends. CDR3 length equals 14 residues. Germline lookup yields CDR1 SGHRS and CDR2 YFSETQ. The CDR3, as DNA: TGCGCCAGCAGCTTGGACGGGAGTACAGATGAGCAGTTCTTC. Translated: CASSLDGSTDEQFF.

The chain carries TRBV6-1 and TRBJ2-7, with 7 bases matching TRBD1. The V gene's germline CDR1 is MNHNS and CDR2 SASEGT. CDR3 length: 14 amino acids. The V segment lost 8 bases and the J segment 0 bases; nucleotides outside the gene matches: 7. The CDR3 bases are TGTGCCAGCTTGGACAGGCCTAACTCCTACGAGCAGTACTTC. This gives the protein CASLDRPNSYEQYF.

The chain uses TRBV5-1 and TRBJ1-3, with 10 positions matching TRBD1. Trimming took 2 bases from V and 4 from J; bases not matched to a gene: 3. The CDR3 is made up of 15 amino acids. Germline V gene data show CDR1 as SGHRS and CDR2 as YFSETQ. CDR3 in DNA: TGCGCCAGCAGCTTAGGGACAGGGGTAGGAAACACCATATATTTT. Amino acid sequence: CASSLGTGVGNTIYF. The whole variable domain, filled in from reference TRBV5-1 and TRBJ1-3, reads KAGVTQTPRYLIKTRGQQVTLSCSPISGHRSVSWYQQTPGQGLQFLFEYFSETQRNKGNFPGRFSGRQFSNSRSEMNVSTLELGDSALYLCASSLGTGVGNTIYFGEGSWLTVV.

CDR3 sequence (DNA): TGTGCCAGCAGCTTTATAGGGGTCTCGTGTGGCTACACCTTC. Amino acids: CASSFIGVSCGYTF. This chain connects TRBV12-1 to TRBJ1-2; the table names TRBD1, a call not compared with the DNA. TRBV12-1 is reported as a pseudogene. This CDR3 is 14 amino acids long.

The V gene is TRBV4-2, the J gene TRBJ2-2, with TRBD2 as a possible D gene (5 bases). The V gene lost 1 base and the J gene lost 0 bases, with 9 bases spanning the gap. Germline CDR1 reads LGHNA; CDR2 reads YNFKEQ. The CDR3 has 16 residues. The CDR3 DNA is TGTGCCAGCAGCCAAGCCCTCGGGGCGAACACCGGGGAGCTGTTTTTT. It is translated as CASSQALGANTGELFF.

This sequence joins TRBV15 and TRBJ2-2; 7 bases agree with TRBD1. Losses at the gene ends were 5 bases for V and 6 bases for J; bases not matched to a gene: 9. The CDR3 covers 15 residues. CDR1 is LNHNV and CDR2 is YYDKDF in the germline V gene (reference sequence). The CDR3 DNA follows: TGTGCCACCAGCCCCGACAGGGTTGTAGCCGGGGAGCTGTTTTTT. Protein sequence: CATSPDRVVAGELFF. The whole variable domain, filled in from reference TRBV15 and TRBJ2-2, reads DAMVIQNPRYQVTQFGKPVTLSCSQTLNHNVMYWYQQKSSQAPKLLFHYYDKDFNNEADTPDNFQSRRPNTSFCFLDIRSPGLGDTAMYLCATSPDRVVAGELFFGEGSRLTVL.

CDR3 amino acids: CSAGGAKQYF. CDR3 nucleotides: TGCAGTGCCGGGGGGGCTAAGCAGTACTTC. The chain has TRBV20-1 and TRBJ2-5, with TRBD2 identical over 8 bases. CDR3 length: 10 amino acids. V gave up 6 bases and J gave up 11 bases; unmatched junction bases: 5. The germline gives CDR1 DFQATT, CDR2 SNEGSKA (reference sequence).

V and J are TRBV7-2 and TRBJ2-1, with TRBD2 as a possible D gene (6 bases). The germline CDR1 and CDR2 sequences are SGHTA and FQGNSA. The CDR3 spans 14 residues. Trimming took 1 base from V and 7 from J, leaving 11 bases between them. The CDR3 protein is CASSLDGAGNEQFF. The CDR3 DNA is TGTGCCAGCAGCTTAGATGGGGCGGGGAATGAGCAGTTCTTC.

V and J are TRBV7-2 and TRBJ2-2, with no clear D. The CDR3 spans 14 residues. V lost 3 bases to trimming and J lost 2 bases, with 7 bases between them. CDR1 and CDR2 (germline): SGHTA, FQGNSA. The DNA of the CDR3 is TGTGCCAGCAGCTTCGTATTCAACACCGGGGAGCTGTTTTTT. Translating it yields CASSFVFNTGELFF.

V usage is TRBV6-4 and J usage is TRBJ2-5, with 7 bases lining up with TRBD1. Germline CDR1 MRHNA, CDR2 SNTAGT. V lost 2 bases and J lost 4; bases outside the gene matches: 4. The CDR3 extends over 14 amino acids. The CDR3 loop is CASSDTTGAETQYF. The CDR3 bases are TGTGCCAGCAGTGACACCACAGGGGCAGAGACCCAGTACTTC.

The chain links TRBV7-3 to TRBJ2-1; D remains unclear. Germline lookup yields CDR1 SGHTA and CDR2 FQGTGA. Trimming shortened V by 4 bases and J by 2 bases, and 6 bases separated the two germline ends. This CDR3 has 13 residues. CDR3 bases: TGTGCCAGCAGCTATGAGCCCTACAATGAGCAGTTCTTC. It is translated as CASSYEPYNEQFF.

The V gene is TRBV30, the J gene TRBJ2-7; 10 nucleotides line up with TRBD2. The junction had 8 bases not matched to a gene; V was cut back by 1 base and J by 5 bases. Germline V CDR1 and CDR2: GTSNPN, SVGIG (reference sequence). This CDR3 has 15 residues. This CDR3 is CAWSALGLATNEQYF. The DNA for the CDR3 is TGTGCCTGGAGTGCCTTGGGACTAGCGACTAACGAGCAGTACTTC.

The rearrangement links TRBV7-3 to TRBJ2-1; D might be TRBD1 (6 bases). With 5 bases removed from V and 5 bases from J, the gap between germline ends came to 19 bases. The CDR3 has 16 amino acids. Germline CDR1 reads SGHTA; CDR2 reads FQGTGA. CDR3 coding DNA: TGTGCCAGCAGCCAGACAGGTCCCCACCTGAACAATGAGCAGTTCTTC. Translating it yields CASSQTGPHLNNEQFF.